This TCR beta chain was observed in a study of identical twins. This CDR3 comprises 15 residues. Germline V lookup: CDR1 SGHVS, CDR2 FNYEAQ. The V and J ends lost 5 bases and 3 bases, in that order; junction bases with no gene match: 10. Study-wide results and caveats: A lower insertion count was a feature of abundant cord blood beta clonotypes, with no such feature in memory repertoires.

This clonotype was detected only a few times. Its target is not known. TCRdb itself ran the 5' RACE reads through MiXCR, one entry per CDR3 protein. The table has 550,000 to 700,000 distinct CDR3 sequences, nearly 10% seen once; the top ten hold more than 2.5%. These records were also assigned to another study, of yellow fever vaccine responses in identical twins. As reported in that work: After vaccination, twins' T cell response reportedly seemed partly convergent, partly personalized.

The sequence was obtained from a woman between 18 and 29 years old in good health. Sequenced: PBMCs. The chain is built from TRBV7-6 and TRBJ2-7, with 7 nucleotides matching TRBD2. In DNA form, the CDR3 reads TGTGCCAGCAGCCCCAGTCGGGGCGGGAGCTACGAGCAGTACTTC. Its translation: CASSPSRGGSYEQYF.